Given below is one T cell receptor (beta chain) in context. This clone was detected only once. Its antigen is not yet known. Per-base qualities were not stored, and no clone one base away is much larger. The library was produced with the immunoSEQ multiplex PCR assay. A mixture of 60 forward primers for TCR Vbeta segments and 13 reverse primers for TCR Jbeta segments was used in the multiplex PCR. A multiplex PCR assay on genomic DNA amplified the CDR3 region of rearranged TCR beta genes. The Illumina HiSeq System was used to sequence the amplified TCR beta libraries as 87-base-pair reads. The paper's processing steps were these. In a later analysis, approximately 74 million unique TCR beta chains were counted across the roughly 670 repertoires, and roughly 11 million of these chains were shared by at least two donors. Raw reads were error-corrected and collapsed into unique sequences by a nearest-neighbor algorithm in which closely related sequences were merged to remove PCR and sequencing errors. To assign V, D and J gene segments, CDR3 sequences were aligned to IMGT reference sequences. For a sequence to be retained, at least a six-nucleotide match to both a V gene segment and a J gene segment was required. A rearrangement counted as productive if the CDR3 had no stop codons and remained in frame with V and J, and every other rearrangement counted as non-productive. CDR3 was defined according to IMGT convention as the region running from the second conserved V-encoded cysteine to the conserved J-encoded phenylalanine. The earlier analysis of 587 of the donors excluded sequences that lacked an unambiguous match to a single V gene segment. In an earlier analysis of 450 to 700 of the donors, V segments were called functional above 56.7% productive rearrangements and were called segregating when the between-donor standard deviation exceeded 5%. A statistical classification framework was developed to diagnose cytomegalovirus status using the catalog of TCR beta chain sequences. In a later analysis, V and J genes were assigned by comparing TCR nucleotide sequences against IMGT/GENE-DB human TR gene sequences. The TCRdist pipeline was used in a later analysis to assign CDR3 sequences and most-parsimonious VDJ recombination scenarios. In a later analysis, each TCR beta chain was defined by its CDR3 amino acid sequence together with its V-gene family, and reads without a unique V-gene family were excluded. A later analysis removed 550 to 700 highly shared, low-generation-probability nucleotide sequences to deal with suspected cross-contamination and a sequencing artifact. For each public chain, a later analysis derived a clonal expansion index from normalized ranks of inferred template counts within each repertoire. Generation probabilities in a later analysis came from a VDJ recombination model fitted to out-of-frame rearrangements, and those results were checked against IGoR. In a later analysis, hypergeometric tests were used to score TCR-TCR, TCR-HLA and TCR-CMV co-occurrence, with a repertoire-size bias correction applied to TCR pairs. In a later analysis, false discovery rates were estimated by permuting HLA or CMV assignments 20 times. In a later analysis, co-occurring TCRs were grouped using DBSCAN, and TCRdist sequence similarity was added for clustering within HLA-allele-positive subsets. Co-occurrence clustering excluded repertoires with fewer than 30,000 or more than 120,000 public chains, plus five with anomalous nucleotide sharing. The table comes from immuneACCESS by way of TCRdb, which keeps in-frame sequences with V and J called. Part of the clones is missing from these tables; in studies checked, under half for an unresolved V gene and the rest for unknown reasons. V, J and clone size are those of that table, while D and trimming were read from the DNA. This sample gives fewer than 180,000 clones in total; approximately 60% of them show up just once. The ten largest clones capture around 7.1% of the sample.

Via the germline V gene (reference sequence), CDR1 is LNHDA and CDR2 SQIVND. Taken from cysteine to phenylalanine, the CDR3 has 14 residues. Only the CDR3 part of the read is kept: 42 bases, read in frame from the first base. V is pruned by 10 bases and J by 5 bases, leaving 10 bases of the junction without a gene match. The data are from a study of cytomegalovirus exposure and HLA in healthy donors (dated by TCRdb to 2015 to 2018). In the study overall: An earlier analysis of 587 of the donors reported about 300 Gb of sequence data and 95 million to 130 million unique TCR beta sequences obtained from 180 million or so T cells. About 280 gigabases of sequencing data and around 88 million unique TCR sequences made up an early release that covered some 640 HLA-typed donors. The genetic ancestry cluster associated with self-reported Caucasian donors included around four fifths of the 398 genotyped donors. The aim of the study was to test whether cataloging public T cell receptors could identify signatures of past pathogen exposure. Using immunosequencing, the study profiled T cell repertoires from around 670 subjects and related those repertoires to cytomegalovirus serostatus. Along with the approximately 670-subject first cohort, a separate validation cohort of 120 different subjects was used. High-throughput TCR immunosequencing, statistical association of individual TCRs with disease status, and machine learning were combined to predict cytomegalovirus infection status. To study patterns of TCR occurrence, a later analysis re-analyzed previously published TCR beta repertoires from just over 650 donors and added high-resolution HLA genotyping. Rather than drawing on any new phenotypic data, the later analysis identified candidate immune exposures from TCR beta sequences and the way those sequences occurred across donors. To decide whether each TCR beta V gene segment behaved as functional or pseudogenic, an earlier analysis of several hundred of the donors relied on high-throughput TCR beta sequencing. Donor age, sex, ethnicity and CMV serostatus were compiled alongside the repertoire data. Genome-wide SNP genotypes for about three fifths of the roughly 670 donors were used in a later genetic analysis, which treated that subset as a discovery cohort. All discovery cohort repertoires had been generated using a single sequencing platform. HLA typing included class I and class II loci at four-digit resolution. The number of typed donors differed by locus: about 620-640 for A, B, C, DRB1 and DQB1; 522 for DQA1; approximately 600 for DPA1; and around 470 for DPB1. Because of strong linkage in the cohort, four or five DR-DQ haplotypes were treated as single units for association and clustering. Across 398 genotyped donors of the cohort, an average of about 250,000 unique TCR beta nucleotide sequences per donor were sequenced, and roughly 18% of those sequences were non-productive.

Study-wide findings and limitations: The presence/absence analyses assumed that sequencing depth was roughly uniform across donors, and that assumption may not be true. Assigning TCR associations to individual alleles was difficult when HLA alleles, especially DR and DQ, strongly co-occurred. Compared with equally common non-associated chains, HLA-associated TCR beta chains in a later analysis were more clonally expanded and had lower generation probabilities. The sequencing pipeline was judged likely to have produced a cluster of highly shared sequence variants as a technical artifact. A further reported finding was that TCR beta sequences accurately predicted the HLA-A and HLA-B alleles for most subjects in the first cohort. The classifier was reported to diagnose cytomegalovirus status with high specificity and sensitivity in both the original cohort and the validation cohort. Because HLA typing was missing for some donors at each locus, association tests included only the typed subset. Immune exposure information for the cohort was limited to CMV serostatus. In this cohort, only TCR beta chains were sequenced, and detectable features were limited by the absence of alpha or paired-chain data. According to the authors, the approach could potentially be generalized to other disease states and immunological phenotypes. A later genetic analysis reported fewer N-insertions in productive TCRs among donors in an Asian-associated ancestry cluster than the approximately 670-donor mean. A later analysis found that TCR association rates varied across HLA loci, with DRB1 alleles showing the most associated TCRs and HLA-C alleles the fewest. A later analysis associated 16,951 TCR beta sequences with specific HLA alleles at a false discovery rate of 0.05. Most CMV-associated TCR beta chains appeared to be HLA-restricted in a later analysis, and the HLA associations seemed to be driven largely by CMV exposure. Linkage disequilibrium might explain the correlated functional status among segregating V segments, but an unknown experimental factor could not be excluded. In vitro tests confirmed that a few of the cytomegalovirus-associated TCR beta chains recognize cytomegalovirus antigens. A later analysis reported that several top co-occurrence clusters appeared linked to parvovirus B19, influenza, CMV and Epstein-Barr virus. A later genetic analysis associated a missense DCLRE1C variant with V-gene and J-gene trimming of TCR beta chains, and an independent cohort replicated the association. While some public TCRs were present in many individuals, most TCR sequences turned up only very rarely across donors. A total of 150 to 200 TCR beta chains were listed by the study as associated with cytomegalovirus. In an earlier analysis of approximately 600 of the donors, most TCR beta V segments were observed in productive rearrangements about 87% or about 30% of the time, broadly matching IMGT annotations. Some IMGT-functional V segments, including TRBV6-2 and TRBV6-3, could not be distinguished by the 87-base-pair reads and were therefore excluded. Because counts were too low, roughly 17 rarely observed V segments, including chromosome 9 orphons, were left out of the earlier analysis of about 620 of the donors.

The cohort was made up of about 610 healthy bone marrow donors. Cohort members were all nominally healthy when sampled, although unrecorded immune exposures were likely present. The donor was CMV seropositive and belonged to the group of about 290 seropositive cohort members. Each donor provided a peripheral blood sample, and peripheral blood mononuclear cells were used for TCR beta sequencing. Genomic DNA extraction from the blood cell samples was performed with the Qiagen DNeasy Blood Extraction Kit. The V and J genes are TRBV19 and TRBJ2-2; 7 middle bases align to TRBD2. Sequencing was carried out using PBMCs. The clonotype originates from a woman aged 60-75 years in good health and CMV-seropositive. CDR3 protein: CATSGTTRTGELFF. At the DNA level, the sequence is TGTGCCACCTCAGGGACTACCAGGACCGGGGAGCTGTTTTTT.